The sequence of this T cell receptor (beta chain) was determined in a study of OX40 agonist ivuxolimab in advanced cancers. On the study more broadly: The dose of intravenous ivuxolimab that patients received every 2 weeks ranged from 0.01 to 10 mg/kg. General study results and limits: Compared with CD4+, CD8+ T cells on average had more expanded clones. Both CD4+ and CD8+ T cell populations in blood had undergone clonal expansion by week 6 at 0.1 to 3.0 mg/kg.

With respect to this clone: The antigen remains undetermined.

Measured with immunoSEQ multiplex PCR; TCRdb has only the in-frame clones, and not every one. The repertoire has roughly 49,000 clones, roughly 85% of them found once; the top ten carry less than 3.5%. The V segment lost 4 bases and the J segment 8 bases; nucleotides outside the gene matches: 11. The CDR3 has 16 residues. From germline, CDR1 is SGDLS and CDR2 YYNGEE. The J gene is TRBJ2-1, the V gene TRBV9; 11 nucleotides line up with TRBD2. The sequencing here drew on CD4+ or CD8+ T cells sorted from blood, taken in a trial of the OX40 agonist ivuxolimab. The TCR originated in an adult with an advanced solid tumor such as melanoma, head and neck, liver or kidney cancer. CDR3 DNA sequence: TGTGCCAGCAGCCCCAGTGGGACTAGCGGCTTCCATGAGCAGTTCTTC. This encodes CASSPSGTSGFHEQFF.